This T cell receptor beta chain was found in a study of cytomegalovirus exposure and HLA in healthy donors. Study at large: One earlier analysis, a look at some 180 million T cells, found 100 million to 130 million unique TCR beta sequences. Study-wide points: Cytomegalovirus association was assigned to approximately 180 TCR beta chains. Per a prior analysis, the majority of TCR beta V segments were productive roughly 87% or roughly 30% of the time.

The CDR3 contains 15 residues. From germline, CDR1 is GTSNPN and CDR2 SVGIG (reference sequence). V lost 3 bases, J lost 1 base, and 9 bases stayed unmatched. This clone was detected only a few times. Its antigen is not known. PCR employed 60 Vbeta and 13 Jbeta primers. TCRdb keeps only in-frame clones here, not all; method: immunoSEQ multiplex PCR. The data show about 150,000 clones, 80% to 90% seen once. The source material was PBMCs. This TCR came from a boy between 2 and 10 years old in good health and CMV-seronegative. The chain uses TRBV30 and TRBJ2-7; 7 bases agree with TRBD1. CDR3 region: CAWRALGDRSYEQYF. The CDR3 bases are TGTGCCTGGAGGGCCCTCGGGGACAGATCCTACGAGCAGTACTTC.